This T cell receptor beta chain was observed in a study of sequential checkpoint blockade in melanoma. Regarding treatment: randomized to nivolumab then ipilimumab (arm A) or the reverse (arm B). Sorted cells were live CD3+CD8+, lacking CD19 and CD56, from PBMCs. The protocol was immunoSEQ multiplex PCR, while the TCRdb copy is restricted to in-frame clones and leaves out a portion. The sample holds over 30,000 clones; approximately 84% are singletons and the top ten take around 5.1%. Germline values: CDR1 SGHRS, CDR2 YFSETQ. This CDR3 is 19 amino acids long. V dropped 0 bases and J dropped 2; count of bases not matched to a gene: 13.

The gene calls are TRBV5-1 and TRBJ2-5; 10 bases match TRBD2. This receptor was identified in a human donor with melanoma. The sample here was CD8+ T cells sorted from blood (inferred from file names), taken from a patient given nivolumab and ipilimumab in sequence. CDR3 region: CASSLEEVSGGRLQETQYF. DNA of the CDR3: TGCGCCAGCAGCTTGGAGGAAGTTAGCGGGGGGCGTCTACAAGAGACCCAGTACTTC.